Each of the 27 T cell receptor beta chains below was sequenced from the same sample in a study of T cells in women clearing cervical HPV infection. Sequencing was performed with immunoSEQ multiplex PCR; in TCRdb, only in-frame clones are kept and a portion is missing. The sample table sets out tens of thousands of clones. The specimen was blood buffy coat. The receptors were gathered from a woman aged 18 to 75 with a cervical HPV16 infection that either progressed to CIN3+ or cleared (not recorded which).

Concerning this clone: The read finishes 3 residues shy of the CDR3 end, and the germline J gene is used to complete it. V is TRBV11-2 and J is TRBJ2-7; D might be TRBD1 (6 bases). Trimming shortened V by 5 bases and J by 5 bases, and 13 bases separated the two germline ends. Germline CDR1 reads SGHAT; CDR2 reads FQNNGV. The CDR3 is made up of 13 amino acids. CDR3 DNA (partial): TGTGCCAGCAGCCAAACCAGGGGCCACGAG. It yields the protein CASSQTRGHE. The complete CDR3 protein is CASSQTRGHEQYF.

The CDR3 bases that were read are TGTGCCAGCAGTCTTCAGGGCGCAGATACG. It is translated as CASSLQGADT. Given in full, the CDR3 is CASSLQGADTQYF. The rearrangement uses TRBV7-7 and TRBJ2-3, with D possibly matching TRBD1 (5 bases). The CDR3 is cut off 3 residues early in the read; its end comes from the germline J gene. V was clipped by 6 bases and J by 4 bases, with 11 bases between them. Germline V lookup: CDR1 SSHAT, CDR2 FNYEAQ (reference sequence). CDR3 size: 13 residues.

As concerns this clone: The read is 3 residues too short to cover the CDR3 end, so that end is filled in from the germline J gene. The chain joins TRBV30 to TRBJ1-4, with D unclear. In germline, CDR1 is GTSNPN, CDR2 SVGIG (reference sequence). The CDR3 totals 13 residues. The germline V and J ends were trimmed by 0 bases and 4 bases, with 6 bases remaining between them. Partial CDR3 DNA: TGTGCCTGGAGTGTCGACAATAATGAAAAA. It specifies CAWSVDNNEK. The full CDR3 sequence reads CAWSVDNNEKLFF.

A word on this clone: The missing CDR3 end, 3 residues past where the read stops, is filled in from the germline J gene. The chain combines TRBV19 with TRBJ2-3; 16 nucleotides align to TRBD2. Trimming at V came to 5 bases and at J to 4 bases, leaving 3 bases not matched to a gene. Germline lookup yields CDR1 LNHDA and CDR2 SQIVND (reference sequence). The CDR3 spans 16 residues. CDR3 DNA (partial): TGTGCCAGTAGTGCTGGGACTAGCGGGGGGGCAGATACG. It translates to CASSAGTSGGADT. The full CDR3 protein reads CASSAGTSGGADTQYF.

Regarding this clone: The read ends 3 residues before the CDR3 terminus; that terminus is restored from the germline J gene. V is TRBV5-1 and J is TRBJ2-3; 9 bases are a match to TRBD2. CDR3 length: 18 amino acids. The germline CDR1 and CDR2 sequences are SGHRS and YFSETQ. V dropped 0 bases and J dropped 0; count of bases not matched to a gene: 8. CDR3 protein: CASSLALAGLTSTDTQYF. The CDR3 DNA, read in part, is TGCGCCAGCAGCTTGGCTCTAGCGGGACTTACTAGCACAGATACG.

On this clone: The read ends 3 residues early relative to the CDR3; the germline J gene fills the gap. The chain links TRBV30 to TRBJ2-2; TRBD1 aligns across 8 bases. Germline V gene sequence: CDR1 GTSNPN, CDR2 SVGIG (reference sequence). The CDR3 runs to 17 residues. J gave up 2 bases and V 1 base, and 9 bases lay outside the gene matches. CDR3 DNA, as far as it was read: TGTGCCTGGAGTGCCATAAGGACAGGGATCAACACCGGGGAG. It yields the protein CAWSAIRTGINTGE. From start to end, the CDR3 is CAWSAIRTGINTGELFF.

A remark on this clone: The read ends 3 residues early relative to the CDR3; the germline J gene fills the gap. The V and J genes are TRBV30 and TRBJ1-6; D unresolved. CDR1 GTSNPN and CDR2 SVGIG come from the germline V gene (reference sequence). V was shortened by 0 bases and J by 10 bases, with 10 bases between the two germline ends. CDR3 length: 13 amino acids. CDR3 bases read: TGTGCCTGGAGTGTACCGGGGAACTCACCC. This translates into CAWSVPGNSP. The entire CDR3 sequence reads CAWSVPGNSPLHF.

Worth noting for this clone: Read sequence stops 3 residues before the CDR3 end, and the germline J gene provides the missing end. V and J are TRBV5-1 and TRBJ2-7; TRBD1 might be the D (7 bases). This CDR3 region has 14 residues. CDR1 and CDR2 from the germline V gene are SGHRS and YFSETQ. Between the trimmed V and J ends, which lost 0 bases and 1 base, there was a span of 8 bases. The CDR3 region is CASSLAGGSYEQYF. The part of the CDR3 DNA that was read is TGCGCCAGCAGCTTGGCAGGGGGGTCCTACGAG.

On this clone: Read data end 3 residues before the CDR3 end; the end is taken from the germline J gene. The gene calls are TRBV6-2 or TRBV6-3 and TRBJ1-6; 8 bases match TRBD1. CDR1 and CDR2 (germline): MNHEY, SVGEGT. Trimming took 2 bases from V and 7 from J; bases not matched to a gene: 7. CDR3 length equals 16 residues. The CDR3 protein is CASSYRTGPTNSPLHF. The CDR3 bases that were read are TGTGCCAGCAGTTACCGGACAGGGCCCACGAATTCACCC.

The CDR3 bases that were read are TGTGCCTGGAAGGGCAGTAGAGGC. Protein product: CAWKGSRG. In full, the CDR3 reads CAWKGSRGYTF. V usage is TRBV30 and J usage is TRBJ1-2; D not certain. The read finishes 3 residues shy of the CDR3 end, and the germline J gene is used to complete it. The CDR3 is made up of 11 amino acids. Germline lookup yields CDR1 GTSNPN and CDR2 SVGIG (reference sequence).

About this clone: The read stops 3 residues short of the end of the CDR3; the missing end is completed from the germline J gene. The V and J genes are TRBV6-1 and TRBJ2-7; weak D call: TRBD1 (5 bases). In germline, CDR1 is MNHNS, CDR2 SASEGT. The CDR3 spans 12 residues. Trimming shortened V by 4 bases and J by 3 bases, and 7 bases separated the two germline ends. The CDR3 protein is CASSGTYYEQYF. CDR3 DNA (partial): TGTGCCAGCAGTGGGACATACTACGAG.

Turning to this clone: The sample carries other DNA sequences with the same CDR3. The CDR3 spells CASSSLLAGGYQETAFF. Incomplete CDR3 DNA: TGTGCCAGCTCATCCCTCTTAGCGGGGGGGTACCAAGAGACC. This sequence joins TRBV18 and TRBJ1-1; D is possibly TRBD1 (5 bases). Read data end 3 residues before the CDR3 end; the end is taken from the germline J gene. The CDR3 covers 17 residues. Germline loops: CDR1 KGHSH, CDR2 LQKENI.

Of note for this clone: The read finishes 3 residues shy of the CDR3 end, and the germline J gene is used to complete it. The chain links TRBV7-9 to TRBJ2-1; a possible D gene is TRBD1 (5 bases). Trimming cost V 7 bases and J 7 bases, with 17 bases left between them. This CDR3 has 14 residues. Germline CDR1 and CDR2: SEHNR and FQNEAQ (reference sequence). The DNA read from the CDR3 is TGTGCCAGCACCTCCAGGGCCGGAGAGAATGAG. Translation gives CASTSRAGENE. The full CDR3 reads CASTSRAGENEQFF.

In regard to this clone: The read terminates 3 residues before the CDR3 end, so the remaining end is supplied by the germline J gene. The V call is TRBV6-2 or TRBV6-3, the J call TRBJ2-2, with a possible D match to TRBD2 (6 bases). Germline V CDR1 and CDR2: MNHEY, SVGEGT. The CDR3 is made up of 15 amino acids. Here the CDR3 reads CASSEGLIRNSPLFF. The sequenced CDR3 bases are TGTGCCAGCAGTGAGGGACTGATCAGAAATTCACCG.

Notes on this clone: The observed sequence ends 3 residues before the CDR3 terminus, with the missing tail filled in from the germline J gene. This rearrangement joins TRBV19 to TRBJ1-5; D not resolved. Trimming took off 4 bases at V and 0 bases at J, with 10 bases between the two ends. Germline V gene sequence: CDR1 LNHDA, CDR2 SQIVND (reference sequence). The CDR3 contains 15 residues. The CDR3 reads CASSTHGNSNQPQHF. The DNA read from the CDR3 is TGTGCCAGTAGTACGCACGGTAATAGCAATCAGCCC.

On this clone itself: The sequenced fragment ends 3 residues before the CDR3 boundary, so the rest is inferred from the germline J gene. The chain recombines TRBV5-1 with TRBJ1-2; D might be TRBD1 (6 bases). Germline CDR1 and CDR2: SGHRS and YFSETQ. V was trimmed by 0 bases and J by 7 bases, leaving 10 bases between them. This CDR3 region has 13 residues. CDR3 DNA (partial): TGCGCCAGCAGCTTGGTACAGGGTGGTGGC. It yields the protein CASSLVQGGG. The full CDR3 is CASSLVQGGGYTF.

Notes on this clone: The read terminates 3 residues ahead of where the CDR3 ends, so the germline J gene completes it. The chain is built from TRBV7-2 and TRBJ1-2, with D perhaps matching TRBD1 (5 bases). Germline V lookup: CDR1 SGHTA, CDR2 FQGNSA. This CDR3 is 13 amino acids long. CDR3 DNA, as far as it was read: TGTGCCAGCAGCCCCCAGGCGGGGGATGAC. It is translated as CASSPQAGDD. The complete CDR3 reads CASSPQAGDDYTF.

CDR3 sequence: CASSINRLAGWNEQFF. The CDR3 bases that were read are TGTGCCAGTAGTATAAACCGACTAGCGGGGTGGAATGAG. The chain couples TRBV19 to TRBJ2-1; 11 bases line up with TRBD2. From the germline J gene comes the end of the CDR3, since the read stops 3 residues before it. CDR3 size: 16 residues. Looked up from germline, CDR1 is LNHDA and CDR2 is SQIVND (reference sequence). The V gene end was trimmed by 2 bases and the J gene end by 7 bases; junction bases not matched to a gene: 7.

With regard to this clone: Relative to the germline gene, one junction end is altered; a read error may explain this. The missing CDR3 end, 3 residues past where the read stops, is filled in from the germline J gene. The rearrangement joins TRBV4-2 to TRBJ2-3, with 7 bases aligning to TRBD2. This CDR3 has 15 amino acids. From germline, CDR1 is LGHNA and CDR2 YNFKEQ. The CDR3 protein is CASSQGLAATDTQYF. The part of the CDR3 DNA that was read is TGCGCCAGCAGCCAAGGGCTAGCGGCCACAGATACG.

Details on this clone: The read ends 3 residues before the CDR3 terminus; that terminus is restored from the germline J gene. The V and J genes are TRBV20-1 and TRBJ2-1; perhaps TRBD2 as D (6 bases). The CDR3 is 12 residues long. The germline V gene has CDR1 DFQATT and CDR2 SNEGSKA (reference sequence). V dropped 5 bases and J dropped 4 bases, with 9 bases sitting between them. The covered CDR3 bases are TGCAGTGCTGTAGCGGCATACAATGAG. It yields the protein CSAVAAYNE. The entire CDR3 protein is CSAVAAYNEQFF.

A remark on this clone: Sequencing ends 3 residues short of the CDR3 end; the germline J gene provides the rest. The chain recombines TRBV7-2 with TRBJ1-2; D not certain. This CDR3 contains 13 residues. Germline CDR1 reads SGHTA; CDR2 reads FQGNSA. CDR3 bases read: TGTGCCAGCAGCTCAACTAGCGGCAATGAC. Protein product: CASSSTSGND. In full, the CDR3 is CASSSTSGNDYTF.

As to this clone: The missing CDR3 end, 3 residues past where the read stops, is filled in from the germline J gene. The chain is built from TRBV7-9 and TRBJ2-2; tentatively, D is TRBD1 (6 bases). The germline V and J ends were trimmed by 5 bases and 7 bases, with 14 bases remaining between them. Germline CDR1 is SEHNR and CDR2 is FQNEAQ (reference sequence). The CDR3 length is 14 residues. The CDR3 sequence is CASSQDRLGGELFF. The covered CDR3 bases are TGTGCCAGCAGCCAAGACAGGCTGGGCGGGGAG.

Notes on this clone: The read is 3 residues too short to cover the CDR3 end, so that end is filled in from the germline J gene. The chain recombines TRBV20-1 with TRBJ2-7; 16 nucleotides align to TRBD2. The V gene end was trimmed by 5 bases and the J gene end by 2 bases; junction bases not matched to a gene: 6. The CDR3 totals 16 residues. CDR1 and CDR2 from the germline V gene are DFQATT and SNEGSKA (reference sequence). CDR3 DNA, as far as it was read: TGCAGTGCTGGGGGGACTAGCGGGGGGGGCACCTACGAG. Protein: CSAGGTSGGGTYE. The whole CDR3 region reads CSAGGTSGGGTYEQYF.

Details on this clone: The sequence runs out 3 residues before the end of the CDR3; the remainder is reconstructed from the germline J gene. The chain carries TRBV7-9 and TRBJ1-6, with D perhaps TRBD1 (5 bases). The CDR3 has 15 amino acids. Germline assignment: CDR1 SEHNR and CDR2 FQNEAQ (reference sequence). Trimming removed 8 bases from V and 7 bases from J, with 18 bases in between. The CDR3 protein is CASLAGQPGNSPLHF. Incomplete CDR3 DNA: TGTGCCAGCCTTGCAGGGCAGCCAGGAAATTCACCC.

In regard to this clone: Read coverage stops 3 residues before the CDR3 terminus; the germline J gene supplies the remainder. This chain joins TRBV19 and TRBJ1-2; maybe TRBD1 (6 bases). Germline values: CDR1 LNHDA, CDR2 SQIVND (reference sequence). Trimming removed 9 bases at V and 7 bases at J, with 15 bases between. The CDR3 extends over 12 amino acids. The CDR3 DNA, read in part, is TGTGCCAGCCACGTGGGGGCGGGTGGC. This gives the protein CASHVGAGG. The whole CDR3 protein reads CASHVGAGGYTF. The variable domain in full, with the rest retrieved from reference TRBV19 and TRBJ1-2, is DGGITQSPKYLFRKEGQNVTLSCEQNLNHDAMYWYRQDPGQGLRLIYYSQIVNDFQKGDIAEGYSVSREKKESFPLTVTSAQKNPTAFYLCASHVGAGGYTFGSGTRLTVV.

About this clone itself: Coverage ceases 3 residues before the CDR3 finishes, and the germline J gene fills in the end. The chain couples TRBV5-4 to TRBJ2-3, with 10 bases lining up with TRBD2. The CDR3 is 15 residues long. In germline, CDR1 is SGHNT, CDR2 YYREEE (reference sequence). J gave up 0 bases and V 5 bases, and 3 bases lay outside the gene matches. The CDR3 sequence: CASRPSGGSTDTQYF. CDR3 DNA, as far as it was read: TGTGCCAGCAGACCTAGCGGGGGAAGCACAGATACG.

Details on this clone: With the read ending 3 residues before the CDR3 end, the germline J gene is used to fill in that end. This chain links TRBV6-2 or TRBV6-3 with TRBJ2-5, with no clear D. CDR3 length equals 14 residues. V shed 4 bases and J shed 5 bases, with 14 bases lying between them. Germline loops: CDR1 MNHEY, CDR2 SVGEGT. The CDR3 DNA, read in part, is TGTGCCAGCAGTTCCCCAGGTCCCAGGGAGACC. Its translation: CASSSPGPRET. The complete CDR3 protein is CASSSPGPRETQYF.